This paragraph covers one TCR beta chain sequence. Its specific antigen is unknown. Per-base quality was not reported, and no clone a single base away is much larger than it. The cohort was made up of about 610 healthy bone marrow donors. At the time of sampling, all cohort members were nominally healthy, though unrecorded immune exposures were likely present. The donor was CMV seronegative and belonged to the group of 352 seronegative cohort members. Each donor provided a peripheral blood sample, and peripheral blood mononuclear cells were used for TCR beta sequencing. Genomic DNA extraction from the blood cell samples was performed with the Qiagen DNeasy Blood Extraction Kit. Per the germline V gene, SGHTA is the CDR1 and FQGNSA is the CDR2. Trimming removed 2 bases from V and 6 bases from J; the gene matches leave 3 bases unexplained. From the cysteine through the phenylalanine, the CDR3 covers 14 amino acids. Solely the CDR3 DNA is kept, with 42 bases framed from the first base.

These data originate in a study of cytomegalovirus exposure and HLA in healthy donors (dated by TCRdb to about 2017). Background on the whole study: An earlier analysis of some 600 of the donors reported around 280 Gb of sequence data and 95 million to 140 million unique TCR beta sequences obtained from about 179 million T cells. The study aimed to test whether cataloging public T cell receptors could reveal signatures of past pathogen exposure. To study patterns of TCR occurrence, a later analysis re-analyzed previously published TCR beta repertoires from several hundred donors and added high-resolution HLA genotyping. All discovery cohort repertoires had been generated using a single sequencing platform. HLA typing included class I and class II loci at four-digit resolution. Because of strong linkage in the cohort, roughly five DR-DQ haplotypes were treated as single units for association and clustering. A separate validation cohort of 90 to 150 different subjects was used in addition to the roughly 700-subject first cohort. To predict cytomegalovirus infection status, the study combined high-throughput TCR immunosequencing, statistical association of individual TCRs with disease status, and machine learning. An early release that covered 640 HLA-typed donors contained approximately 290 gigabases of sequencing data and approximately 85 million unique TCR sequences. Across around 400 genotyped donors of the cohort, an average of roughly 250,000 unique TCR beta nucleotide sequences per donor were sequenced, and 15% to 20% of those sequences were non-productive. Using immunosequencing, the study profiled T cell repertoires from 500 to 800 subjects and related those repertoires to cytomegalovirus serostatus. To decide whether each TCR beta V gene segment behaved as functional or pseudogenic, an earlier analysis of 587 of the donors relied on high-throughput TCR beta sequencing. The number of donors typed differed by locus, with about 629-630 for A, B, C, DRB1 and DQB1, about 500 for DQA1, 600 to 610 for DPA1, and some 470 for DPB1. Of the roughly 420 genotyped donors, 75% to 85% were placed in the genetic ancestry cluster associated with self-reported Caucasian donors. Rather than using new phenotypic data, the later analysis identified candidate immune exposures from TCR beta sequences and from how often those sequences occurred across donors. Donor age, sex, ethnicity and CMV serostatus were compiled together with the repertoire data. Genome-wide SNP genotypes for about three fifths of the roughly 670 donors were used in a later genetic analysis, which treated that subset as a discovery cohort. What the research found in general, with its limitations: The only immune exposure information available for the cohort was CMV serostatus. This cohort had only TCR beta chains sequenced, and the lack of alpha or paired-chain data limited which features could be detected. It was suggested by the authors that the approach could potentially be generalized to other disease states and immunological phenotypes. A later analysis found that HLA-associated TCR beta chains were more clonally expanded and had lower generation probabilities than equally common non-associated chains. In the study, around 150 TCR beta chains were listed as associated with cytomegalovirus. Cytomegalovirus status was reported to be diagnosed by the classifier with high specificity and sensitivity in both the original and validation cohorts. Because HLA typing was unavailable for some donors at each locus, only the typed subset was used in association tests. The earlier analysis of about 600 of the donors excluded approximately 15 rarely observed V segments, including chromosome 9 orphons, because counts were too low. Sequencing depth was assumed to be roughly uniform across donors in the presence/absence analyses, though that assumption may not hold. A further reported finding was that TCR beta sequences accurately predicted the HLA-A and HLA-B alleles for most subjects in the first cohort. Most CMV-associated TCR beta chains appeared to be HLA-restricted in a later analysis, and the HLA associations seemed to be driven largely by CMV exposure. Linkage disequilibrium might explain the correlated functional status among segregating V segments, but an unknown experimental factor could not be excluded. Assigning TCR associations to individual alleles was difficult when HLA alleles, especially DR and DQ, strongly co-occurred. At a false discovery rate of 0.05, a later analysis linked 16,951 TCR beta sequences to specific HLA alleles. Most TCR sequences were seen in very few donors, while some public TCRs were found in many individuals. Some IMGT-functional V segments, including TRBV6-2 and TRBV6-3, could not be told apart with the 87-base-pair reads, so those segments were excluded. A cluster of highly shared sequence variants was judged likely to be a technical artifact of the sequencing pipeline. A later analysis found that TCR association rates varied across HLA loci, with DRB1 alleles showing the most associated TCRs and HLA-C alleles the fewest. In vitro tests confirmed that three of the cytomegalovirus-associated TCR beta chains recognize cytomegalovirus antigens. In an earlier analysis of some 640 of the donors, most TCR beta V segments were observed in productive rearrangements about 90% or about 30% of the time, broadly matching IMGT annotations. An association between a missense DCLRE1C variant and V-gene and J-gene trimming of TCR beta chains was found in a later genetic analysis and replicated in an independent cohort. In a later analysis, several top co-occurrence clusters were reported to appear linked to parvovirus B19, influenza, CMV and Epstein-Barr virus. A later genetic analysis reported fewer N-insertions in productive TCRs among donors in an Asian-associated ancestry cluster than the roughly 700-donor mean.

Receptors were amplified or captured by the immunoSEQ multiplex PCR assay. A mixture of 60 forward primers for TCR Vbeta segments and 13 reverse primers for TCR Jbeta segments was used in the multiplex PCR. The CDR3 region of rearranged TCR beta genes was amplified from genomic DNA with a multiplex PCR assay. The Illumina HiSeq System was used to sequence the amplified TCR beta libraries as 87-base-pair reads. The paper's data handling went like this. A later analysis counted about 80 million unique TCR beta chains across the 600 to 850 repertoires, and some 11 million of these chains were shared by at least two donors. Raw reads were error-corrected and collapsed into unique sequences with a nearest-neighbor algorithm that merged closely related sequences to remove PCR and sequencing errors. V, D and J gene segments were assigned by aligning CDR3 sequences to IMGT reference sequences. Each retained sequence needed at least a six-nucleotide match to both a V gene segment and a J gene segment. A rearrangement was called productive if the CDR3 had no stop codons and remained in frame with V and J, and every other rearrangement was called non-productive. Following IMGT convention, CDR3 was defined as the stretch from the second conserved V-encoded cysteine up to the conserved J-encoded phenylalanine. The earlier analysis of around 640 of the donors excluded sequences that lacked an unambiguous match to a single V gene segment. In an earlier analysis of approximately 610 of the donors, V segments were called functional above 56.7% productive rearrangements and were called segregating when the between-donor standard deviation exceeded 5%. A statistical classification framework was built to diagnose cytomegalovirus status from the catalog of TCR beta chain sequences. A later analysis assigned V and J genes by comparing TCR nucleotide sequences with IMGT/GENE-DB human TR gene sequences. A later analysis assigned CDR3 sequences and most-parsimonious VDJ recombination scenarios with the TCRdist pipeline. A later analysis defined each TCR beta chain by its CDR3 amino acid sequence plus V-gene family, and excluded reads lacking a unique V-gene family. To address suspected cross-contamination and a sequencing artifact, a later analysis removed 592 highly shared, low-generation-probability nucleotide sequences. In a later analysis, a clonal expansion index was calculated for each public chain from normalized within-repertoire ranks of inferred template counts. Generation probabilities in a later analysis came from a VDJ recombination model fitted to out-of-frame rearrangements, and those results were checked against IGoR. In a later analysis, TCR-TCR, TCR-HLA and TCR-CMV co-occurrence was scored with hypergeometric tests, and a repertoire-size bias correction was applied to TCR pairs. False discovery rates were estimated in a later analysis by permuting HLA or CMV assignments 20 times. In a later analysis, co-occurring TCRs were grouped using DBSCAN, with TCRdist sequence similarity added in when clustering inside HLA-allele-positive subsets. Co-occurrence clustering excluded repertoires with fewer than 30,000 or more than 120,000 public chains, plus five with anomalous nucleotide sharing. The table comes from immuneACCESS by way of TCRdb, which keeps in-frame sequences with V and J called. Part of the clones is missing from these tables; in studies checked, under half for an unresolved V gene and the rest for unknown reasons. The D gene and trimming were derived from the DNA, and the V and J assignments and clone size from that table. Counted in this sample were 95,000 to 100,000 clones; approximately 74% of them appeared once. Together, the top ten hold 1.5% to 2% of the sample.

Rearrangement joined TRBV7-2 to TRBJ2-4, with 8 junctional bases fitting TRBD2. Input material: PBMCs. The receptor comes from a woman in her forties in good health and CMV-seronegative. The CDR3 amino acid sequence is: CASSLHGGGNIQYF. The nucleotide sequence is TGTGCCAGCAGCTTACACGGGGGGGGAAACATTCAGTACTTC.